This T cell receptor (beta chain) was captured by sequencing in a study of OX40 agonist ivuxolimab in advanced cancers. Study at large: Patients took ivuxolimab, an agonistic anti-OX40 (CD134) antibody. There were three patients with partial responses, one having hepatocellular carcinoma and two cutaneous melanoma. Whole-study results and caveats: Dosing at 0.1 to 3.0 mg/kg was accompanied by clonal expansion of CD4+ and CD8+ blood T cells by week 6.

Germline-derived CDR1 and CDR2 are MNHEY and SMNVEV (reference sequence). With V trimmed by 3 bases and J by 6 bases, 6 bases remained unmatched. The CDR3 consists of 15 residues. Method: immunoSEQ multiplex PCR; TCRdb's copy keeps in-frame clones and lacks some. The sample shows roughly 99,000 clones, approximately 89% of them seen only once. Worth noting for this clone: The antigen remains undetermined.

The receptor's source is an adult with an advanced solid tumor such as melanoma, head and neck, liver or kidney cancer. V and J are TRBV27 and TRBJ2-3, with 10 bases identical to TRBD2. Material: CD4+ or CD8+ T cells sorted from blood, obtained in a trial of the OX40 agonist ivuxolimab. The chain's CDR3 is CASSLTSGHPDTQYF. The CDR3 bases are TGTGCCAGCAGTTTGACTAGCGGGCACCCTGATACGCAGTATTTT.